This TCR beta chain is from a study of PD-1 blockade in mismatch repair-deficient tumors. Study context: All were previously treated, progressing patients with 11 to 13 mismatch repair-deficient cancer types.

This clone was picked up a small number of times. Its antigen is unidentified. Per germline, CDR1 SGHRS and CDR2 YFSETQ. This CDR3 is 17 amino acids long. V trimming: 0 bases; J trimming: 7 bases; junction bases outside the gene matches: 11. Profiled with immunoSEQ multiplex PCR; TCRdb holds only in-frame clones, not every one. The top ten hold around 0.99% of the sample, which has around 40,000 clones, 75% to 90% seen once. TCR sequencing covered a few patients who responded to pembrolizumab. Study results and limitations: Tumor-resident clones, often absent from pretreatment blood, expanded after pembrolizumab and then contracted.

The J gene is TRBJ2-7, the V gene TRBV5-1; TRBD2 matches 12 bases. The sample in question was PBMCs, obtained around 40 weeks after starting pembrolizumab. The sequence was obtained from an adult with mismatch repair-deficient cancer. In nucleotides, the CDR3 is TGCGCCAGCAGCTTGGCCCTAGCGGGAGGGCTGGTCGGGGAGCAGTACTTC. It codes for CASSLALAGGLVGEQYF.